This T cell receptor beta chain came from a study of T cell changes during pregnancy in multiple sclerosis. Sequenced by immunoSEQ multiplex PCR; TCRdb stores in-frame clones only, minus some. The sample contains around 77,000 clones, roughly nine tenths of which appear only once. The CDR3 length is 13 residues. Per germline, CDR1 MDHEN and CDR2 SYDVKM. V gave up 2 bases and J gave up 5 bases; unmatched junction bases: 2. This chain links TRBV28 with TRBJ2-5; TRBD2 matches at 7 bases. This sequence originates from a female donor with multiple sclerosis, enrolled in a pregnancy study. The material was peripheral blood, obtained in the third trimester of pregnancy. The chain's CDR3 is CASSLTSVETQYF. In nucleotides, the CDR3 is TGTGCCAGCAGTTTAACTAGCGTGGAGACCCAGTACTTC.